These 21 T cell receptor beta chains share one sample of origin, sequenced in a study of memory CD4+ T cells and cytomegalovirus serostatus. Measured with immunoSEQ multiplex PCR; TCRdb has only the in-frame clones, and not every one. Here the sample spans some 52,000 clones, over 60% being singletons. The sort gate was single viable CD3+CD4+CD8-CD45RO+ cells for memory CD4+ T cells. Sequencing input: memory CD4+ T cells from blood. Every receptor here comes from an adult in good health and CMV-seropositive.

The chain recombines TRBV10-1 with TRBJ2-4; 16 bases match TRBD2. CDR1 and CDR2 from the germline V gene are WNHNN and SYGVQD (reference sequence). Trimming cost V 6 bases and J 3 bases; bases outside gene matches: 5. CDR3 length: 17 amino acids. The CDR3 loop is CASSPGLAGGGKNIQYF. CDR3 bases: TGCGCCAGCAGCCCGGGACTAGCGGGAGGGGGCAAAAACATTCAGTACTTC.

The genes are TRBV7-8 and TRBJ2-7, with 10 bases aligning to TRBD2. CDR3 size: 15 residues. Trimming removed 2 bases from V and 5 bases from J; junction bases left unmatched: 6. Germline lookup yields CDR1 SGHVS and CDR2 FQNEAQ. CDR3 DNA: TGTGCCAGCAGCTTAATAGCGGGGGGCTCTGACGAGCAGTACTTC. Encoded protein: CASSLIAGGSDEQYF.

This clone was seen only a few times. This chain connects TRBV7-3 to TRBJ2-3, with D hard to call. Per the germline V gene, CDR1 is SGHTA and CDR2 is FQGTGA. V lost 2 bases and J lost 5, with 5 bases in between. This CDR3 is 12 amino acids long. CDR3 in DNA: TGTGCCAGCAGCTTATATGGAGATACGCAGTATTTT. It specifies CASSLYGDTQYF.

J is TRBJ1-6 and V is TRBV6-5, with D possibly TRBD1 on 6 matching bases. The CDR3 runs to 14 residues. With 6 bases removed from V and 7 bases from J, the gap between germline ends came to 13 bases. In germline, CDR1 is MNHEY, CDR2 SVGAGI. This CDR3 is CASRAGAKNSPLHF. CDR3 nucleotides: TGTGCCAGCAGAGCAGGGGCCAAGAATTCACCCCTCCACTTT.

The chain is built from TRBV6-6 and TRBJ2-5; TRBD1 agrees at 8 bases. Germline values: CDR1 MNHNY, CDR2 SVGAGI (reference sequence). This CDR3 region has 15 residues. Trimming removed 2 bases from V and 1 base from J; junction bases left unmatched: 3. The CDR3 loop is CASSYTRGRQETQYF. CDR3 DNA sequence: TGTGCCAGCAGTTACACCAGGGGGCGCCAAGAGACCCAGTACTTC.

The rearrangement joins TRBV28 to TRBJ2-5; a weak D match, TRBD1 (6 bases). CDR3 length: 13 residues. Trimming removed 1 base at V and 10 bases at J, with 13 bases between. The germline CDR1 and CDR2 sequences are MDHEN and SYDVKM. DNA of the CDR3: TGTGCCAGCAGTTTATTGGGGGCCGGGGACCAGTACTTC. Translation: CASSLLGAGDQYF.

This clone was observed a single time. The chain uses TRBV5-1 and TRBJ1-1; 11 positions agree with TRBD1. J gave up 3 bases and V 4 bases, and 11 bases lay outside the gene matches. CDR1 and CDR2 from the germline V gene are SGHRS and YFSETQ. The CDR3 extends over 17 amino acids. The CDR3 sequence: CASSPDRGRPGDTEAFF. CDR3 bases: TGCGCCAGCAGCCCGGACAGGGGGCGCCCGGGGGACACTGAAGCTTTCTTT.

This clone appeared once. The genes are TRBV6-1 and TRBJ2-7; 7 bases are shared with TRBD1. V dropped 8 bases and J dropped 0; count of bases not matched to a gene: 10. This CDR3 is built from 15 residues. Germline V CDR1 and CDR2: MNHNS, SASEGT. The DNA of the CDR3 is TGTGCCAGCCAAAAACAGGGGCCGAGCTCCTACGAGCAGTACTTC. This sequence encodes CASQKQGPSSYEQYF.

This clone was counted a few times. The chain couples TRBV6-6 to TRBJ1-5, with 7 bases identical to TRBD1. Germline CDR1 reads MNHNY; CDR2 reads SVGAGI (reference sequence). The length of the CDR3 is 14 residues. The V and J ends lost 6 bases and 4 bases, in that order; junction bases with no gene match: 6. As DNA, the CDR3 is TGTGCCAGCAGAACTCGACAGGGTAATCAGCCCCAGCATTTT. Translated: CASRTRQGNQPQHF.

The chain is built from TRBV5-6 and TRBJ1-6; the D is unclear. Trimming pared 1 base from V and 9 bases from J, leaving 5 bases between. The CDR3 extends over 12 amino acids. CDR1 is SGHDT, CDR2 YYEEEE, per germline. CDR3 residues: CASSLKASPLHF. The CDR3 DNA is TGTGCCAGCAGCTTGAAGGCTTCACCCCTCCACTTT.

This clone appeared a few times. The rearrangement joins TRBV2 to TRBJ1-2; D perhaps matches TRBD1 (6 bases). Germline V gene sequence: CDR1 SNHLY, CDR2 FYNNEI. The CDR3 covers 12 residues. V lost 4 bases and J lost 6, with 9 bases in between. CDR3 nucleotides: TGTGCCAGCAGTGCAAGGGGGGATGGCTACACCTTC. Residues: CASSARGDGYTF.

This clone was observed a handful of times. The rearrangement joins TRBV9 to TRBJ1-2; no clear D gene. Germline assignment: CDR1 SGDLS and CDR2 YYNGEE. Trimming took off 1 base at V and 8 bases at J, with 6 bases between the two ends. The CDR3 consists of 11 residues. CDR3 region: CASSVPRGYTF. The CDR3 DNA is TGTGCCAGCAGCGTACCACGGGGCTACACCTTC.

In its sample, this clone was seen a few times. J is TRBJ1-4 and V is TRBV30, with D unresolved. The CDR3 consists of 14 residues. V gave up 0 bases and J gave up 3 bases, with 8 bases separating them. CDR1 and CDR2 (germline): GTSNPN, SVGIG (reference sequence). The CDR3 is CAWSVPTSNEKLFF. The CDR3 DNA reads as TGTGCCTGGAGTGTCCCGACTTCTAATGAAAAACTGTTTTTT.

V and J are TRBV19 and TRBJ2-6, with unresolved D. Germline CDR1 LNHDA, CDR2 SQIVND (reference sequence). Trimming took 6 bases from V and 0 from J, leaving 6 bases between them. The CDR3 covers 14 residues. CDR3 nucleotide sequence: TGTGCCAGTAGAATTCTCTCTGGGGCCAACGTCCTGACTTTC. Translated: CASRILSGANVLTF.

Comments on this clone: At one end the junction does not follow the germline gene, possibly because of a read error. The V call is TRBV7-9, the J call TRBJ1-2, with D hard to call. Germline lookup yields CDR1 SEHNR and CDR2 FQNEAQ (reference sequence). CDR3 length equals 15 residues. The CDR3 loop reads CVSSLGLGTNYGYTF. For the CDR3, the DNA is TGTGTCAGCAGCTTAGGTCTCGGGACTAACTATGGCTACACCTTC.

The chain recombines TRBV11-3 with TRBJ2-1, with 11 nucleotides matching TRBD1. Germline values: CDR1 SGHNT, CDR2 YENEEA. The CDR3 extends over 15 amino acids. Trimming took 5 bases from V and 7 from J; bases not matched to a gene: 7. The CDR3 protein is CASSQDRGPENEQFF. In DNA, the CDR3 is TGTGCCAGCAGCCAGGACAGGGGGCCTGAGAATGAGCAGTTCTTC. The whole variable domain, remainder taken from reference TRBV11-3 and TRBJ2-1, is EAGVVQSPRYKIIEKKQPVAFWCNPISGHNTLYWYLQNLGQGPELLIRYENEEAVDDSQLPKDRFSAERLKGVDSTLKIQPAELGDSAVYLCASSQDRGPENEQFFGPGTRLTVL.

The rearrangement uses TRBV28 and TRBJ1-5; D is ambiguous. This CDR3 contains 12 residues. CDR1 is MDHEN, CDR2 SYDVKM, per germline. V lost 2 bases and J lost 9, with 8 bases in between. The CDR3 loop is CASSLVGRPQHF. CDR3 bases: TGTGCCAGCAGTTTAGTAGGGCGGCCCCAGCATTTT. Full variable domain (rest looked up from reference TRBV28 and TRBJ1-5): DVKVTQSSRYLVKRTGEKVFLECVQDMDHENMFWYRQDPGLGLRLIYFSYDVKMKEKGDIPEGYSVSREKKERFSLILESASTNQTSMYLCASSLVGRPQHFGDGTRLSIL.

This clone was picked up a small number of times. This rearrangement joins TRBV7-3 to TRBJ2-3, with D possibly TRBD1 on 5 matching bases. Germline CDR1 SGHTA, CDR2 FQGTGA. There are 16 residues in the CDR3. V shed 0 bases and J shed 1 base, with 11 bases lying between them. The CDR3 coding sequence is TGTGCCAGCAGCTTAACGGGGCGGACCGGCACAGATACGCAGTATTTT. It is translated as CASSLTGRTGTDTQYF. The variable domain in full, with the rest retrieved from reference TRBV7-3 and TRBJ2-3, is GAGVSQTPSNKVTEKGKYVELRCDPISGHTALYWYRQSLGQGPEFLIYFQGTGAADDSGLPNDRFFAVRPEGSVSTLKIQRTERGDSAVYLCASSLTGRTGTDTQYFGPGTRLTVL.

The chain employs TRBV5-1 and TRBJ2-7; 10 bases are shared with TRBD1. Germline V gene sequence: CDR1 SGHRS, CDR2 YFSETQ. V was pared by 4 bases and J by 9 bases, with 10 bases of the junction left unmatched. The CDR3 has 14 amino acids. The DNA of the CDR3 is TGCGCCAGCAGCCGGACAGGGGGTATATCGGTGCAGTACTTC. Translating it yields CASSRTGGISVQYF.

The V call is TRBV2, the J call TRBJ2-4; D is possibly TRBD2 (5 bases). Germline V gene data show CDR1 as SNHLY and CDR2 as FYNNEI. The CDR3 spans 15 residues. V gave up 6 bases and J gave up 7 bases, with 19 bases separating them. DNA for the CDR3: TGTGCCAGCAGCGGGGAGTGGGTTGAAGGGAACATTCAGTACTTC. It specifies CASSGEWVEGNIQYF.

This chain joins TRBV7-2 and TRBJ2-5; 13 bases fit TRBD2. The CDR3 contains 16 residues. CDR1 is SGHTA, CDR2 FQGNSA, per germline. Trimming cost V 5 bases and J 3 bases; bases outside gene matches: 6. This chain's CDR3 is CASSPLTSGGKETQYF. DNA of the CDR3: TGTGCCAGCAGCCCACTGACTAGCGGGGGGAAAGAGACCCAGTACTTC.